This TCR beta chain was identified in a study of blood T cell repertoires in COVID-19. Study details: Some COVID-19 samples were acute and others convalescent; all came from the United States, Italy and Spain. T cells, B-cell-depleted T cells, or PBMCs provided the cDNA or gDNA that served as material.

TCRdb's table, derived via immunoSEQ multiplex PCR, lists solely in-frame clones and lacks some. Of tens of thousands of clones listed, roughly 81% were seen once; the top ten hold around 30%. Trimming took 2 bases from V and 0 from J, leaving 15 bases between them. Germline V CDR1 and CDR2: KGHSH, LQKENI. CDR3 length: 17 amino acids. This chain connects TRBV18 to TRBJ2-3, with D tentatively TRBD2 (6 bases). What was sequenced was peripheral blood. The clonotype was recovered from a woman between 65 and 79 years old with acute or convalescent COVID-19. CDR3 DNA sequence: TGTGCCAGCTCACCAGGGATTACTAGCTCTAGCACAGATACGCAGTATTTT. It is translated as CASSPGITSSSTDTQYF.